The entry below describes one TCR beta chain. This entry comes from a study of blood T cells in healthy people across ages. The CDR3 has 17 residues. It was with a sample-barcoded 5' primer and a J-beta primer mix that a second PCR of roughly 7 to 11 cycles was run. Each sample provided no less than 2.5 million CDR3-containing paired-end reads. A single record per CDR3 protein comes from TCRdb applying MiXCR to the 5' RACE reads. The profile shows 890,000 or so distinct CDR3 sequences, 62% of them singletons. The sequence came from a man aged 25-45 years in good health. The V and J genes are TRBV21-1 and TRBJ2-7. TRBV21-1 is given as a pseudogene. The sample comprised blood. CDR3 nucleotides: TGTGCCAGCAGCAACCAGCGTCACCGACCCTTAACCTACGAGCAGTACTTC. Translated: CASSNQRHRPLTYEQYF.